This TCR beta chain originates from a study of T cell changes during pregnancy in multiple sclerosis. The CDR3 contains 16 residues. Germline CDR1 MGHRA, CDR2 YSYEKL. V dropped 0 bases and J dropped 0 bases, with 9 bases sitting between them. Clones were sequenced by immunoSEQ multiplex PCR, and TCRdb holds only the in-frame ones, with some missing. Altogether 50,000 to 65,000 clones are present, approximately 94% being singletons, with the ten largest covering roughly 3.1%. The chain uses TRBV4-1 and TRBJ2-1; D perhaps matches TRBD2 (5 bases). The TCR comes from a female donor with multiple sclerosis, enrolled in a pregnancy study. Specimen: CD8+ T cells from peripheral blood mononuclear cells, collected in the second trimester of pregnancy. The CDR3 DNA follows: TGCGCCAGCAGCCAAGAGCTAGCCGGCTCCTACAATGAGCAGTTCTTC. Its translation is CASSQELAGSYNEQFF.